One sample yielded the 7 T cell receptor beta chains listed below, sequenced in a study of cytomegalovirus exposure and HLA in healthy donors (dated by TCRdb to about 2017). Libraries were prepared through the immunoSEQ multiplex PCR assay. For the multiplex PCR, a mixture combining 60 forward primers for TCR Vbeta segments and 13 reverse primers for TCR Jbeta segments was used. TCRdb re-hosts the immuneACCESS table, in-frame sequences only. Its copies lack some clones; in the studies checked, an unresolved V gene accounts for under half of them, and the cause for the rest is not known. This sample gives roughly 280,000 clones in total; roughly two thirds of them show up just once. The ten largest clonotypes hold 2% to 2.5% of the sample. The sequenced sample was PBMCs. These receptors were collected from a female donor in good health and CMV-seronegative.

This clone was recorded a few times. V and J are TRBV7-8 and TRBJ2-7; 11 positions agree with TRBD2. V shed 1 base, J shed 7 bases, and the junction held 9 bases outside the gene matches. Per the germline V gene, CDR1 is SGHVS and CDR2 is FQNEAQ. The CDR3 is 16 residues long. The CDR3 sequence: CASSLGFSGREGEQYF. CDR3 sequence (DNA): TGTGCCAGCAGCTTAGGGTTTAGCGGGAGGGAAGGGGAGCAGTACTTC.

V usage is TRBV7-8 and J usage is TRBJ2-6, with TRBD2 as a possible D gene (6 bases). Germline CDR1 reads SGHVS; CDR2 reads FQNEAQ. Trimming shortened V by 11 bases and J by 0 bases, and 17 bases separated the two germline ends. The CDR3 extends over 16 amino acids. The CDR3 protein is CAAREKSISGANVLTF. The CDR3 bases are TGTGCCGCTCGGGAGAAGTCGATCTCTGGGGCCAACGTCCTGACTTTC.

This chain connects TRBV7-9 to TRBJ2-1; 8 nucleotides line up with TRBD2. Germline V gene data show CDR1 as SEHNR and CDR2 as FQNEAQ (reference sequence). V was pared by 7 bases and J by 6 bases, with 17 bases of the junction left unmatched. This CDR3 region has 17 residues. CDR3 nucleotide sequence: TGTGCCAGCACCCCCGGTCCCTCTAGCGGGTCGGCCAATGAGCAGTTCTTC. Translation gives CASTPGPSSGSANEQFF.

The V call is TRBV11-2, the J call TRBJ2-3; 7 bases fit TRBD2. This CDR3 spans 18 amino acids. V shed 1 base and J 0 bases; nucleotides not matched to a gene: 10. CDR1 is SGHAT, CDR2 FQNNGV, per germline. This chain's CDR3 is CASSLGPHQGGSTDTQYF. In DNA form, the CDR3 reads TGTGCCAGCAGCTTAGGCCCCCACCAGGGAGGGAGCACAGATACGCAGTATTTT.

The V and J genes are TRBV6-6 and TRBJ1-3, with unresolved D. Germline V CDR1 and CDR2: MNHNY, SVGAGI (reference sequence). V was clipped by 5 bases and J by 7 bases, with 6 bases between them. This CDR3 region has 11 residues. CDR3 sequence (DNA): TGTGCCAGCAGTCGGGAGAACACCATATATTTT. This sequence encodes CASSRENTIYF.

This chain connects TRBV2 to TRBJ2-1; 13 nucleotides align to TRBD2. From germline, CDR1 is SNHLY and CDR2 FYNNEI. The CDR3 contains 15 residues. The V gene end was trimmed by 6 bases and the J gene end by 9 bases; junction bases not matched to a gene: 8. The CDR3 loop is CASRPGTSGIGEQFF. DNA of the CDR3: TGTGCCAGCAGGCCCGGGACTAGCGGGATCGGTGAGCAGTTCTTC.

V usage is TRBV28 and J usage is TRBJ2-7; TRBD1 aligns across 8 bases. Germline V lookup: CDR1 MDHEN, CDR2 SYDVKM. V gave up 6 bases and J gave up 1 base; unmatched junction bases: 5. The CDR3 sequence is 14 residues long. The CDR3 sequence is CASRGQVGSYEQYF. CDR3 bases: TGTGCCAGCAGGGGACAGGTGGGGTCCTACGAGCAGTACTTC.